This T cell receptor (beta chain) was documented in a study of blood T cells in healthy people across ages. About the study: Researchers report that template switching captured about one barcoded beta molecule per two T cells. Broader study findings: More naive CD4+ cells and higher diversity marked long-lived donors relative to aged donors. A strong correlation between TCR beta diversity and naive T cell percentage was seen.

As to this clonotype: Its antigen is undetermined.

Investigators took 8 to 10 milliliters of peripheral blood from every donor. Then a second PCR, running roughly 7 to 11 cycles, was carried out with a sample-barcoded 5' primer and a J-beta primer mix. TCRdb re-derived calls from the 5' RACE reads in MiXCR, one entry per CDR3 protein. This table holds hundreds of thousands of distinct CDR3 sequences, under 25% found once. CDR1 and CDR2 (germline): SQVTM, ANQGSEA. The CDR3 runs 16 residues. J gave up 0 bases and V 6 bases, and 11 bases lay outside the gene matches. The chain has TRBV29-1 and TRBJ2-4; 7 bases align to TRBD2. Sequenced: blood. The receptor comes from an older man in good health. The CDR3 DNA sequence: TGCAGCGTCACATTTCTAGCGGAGGTAGCCAAAAACATTCAGTACTTC. Its translation is CSVTFLAEVAKNIQYF.